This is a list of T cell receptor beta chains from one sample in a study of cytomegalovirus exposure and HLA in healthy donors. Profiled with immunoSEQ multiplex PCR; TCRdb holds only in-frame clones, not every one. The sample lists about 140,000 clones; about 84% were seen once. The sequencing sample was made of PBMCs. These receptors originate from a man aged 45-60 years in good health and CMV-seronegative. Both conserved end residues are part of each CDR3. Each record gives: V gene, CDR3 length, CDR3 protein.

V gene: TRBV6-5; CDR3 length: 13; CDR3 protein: CASSSGQPYEQYF
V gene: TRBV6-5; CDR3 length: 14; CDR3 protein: CASSRDTYSGGYTF
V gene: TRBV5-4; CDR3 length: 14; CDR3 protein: CASSSGQGGYEQYF
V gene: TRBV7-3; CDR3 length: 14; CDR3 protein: CASRSSGPGDEQFF
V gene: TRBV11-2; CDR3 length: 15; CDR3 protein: CASSVTRDSIYEQYF
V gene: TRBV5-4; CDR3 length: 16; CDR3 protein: CASSFGGGDLFNEQFF
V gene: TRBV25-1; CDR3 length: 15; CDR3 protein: CASSDGGGAPYGYTF
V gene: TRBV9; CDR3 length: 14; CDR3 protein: CASSVSGNNEKLFF
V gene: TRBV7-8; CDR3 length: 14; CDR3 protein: CASSPSGGPCEQYF
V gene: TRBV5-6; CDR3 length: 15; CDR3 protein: CASLLRAGGRETQYF
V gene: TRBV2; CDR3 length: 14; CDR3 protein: CASPPGQDHYGYTF
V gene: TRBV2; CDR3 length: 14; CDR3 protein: CASGGEGSTDTQYF
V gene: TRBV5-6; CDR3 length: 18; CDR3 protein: CASSLKDQMASGNNEQFF
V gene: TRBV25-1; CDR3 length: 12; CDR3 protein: CASLNGVSEAFF
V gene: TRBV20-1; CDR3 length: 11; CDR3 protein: CSAPRGPEAFF
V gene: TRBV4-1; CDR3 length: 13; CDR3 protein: CASSLEQYYGYTF
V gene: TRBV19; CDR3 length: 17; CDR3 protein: CASSSWTGGFGNQPQHF
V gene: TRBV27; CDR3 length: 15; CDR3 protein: CASSPSRGGADTQYF
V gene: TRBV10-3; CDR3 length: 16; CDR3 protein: CAISEADYRGNQPQHF
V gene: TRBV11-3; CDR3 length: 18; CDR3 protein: CASSPRLAGGPGANVLTF
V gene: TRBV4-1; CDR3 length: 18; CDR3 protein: CASSQGPRGQDNYYGYTF
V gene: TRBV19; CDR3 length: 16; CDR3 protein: CASSNQETLADQPQHF
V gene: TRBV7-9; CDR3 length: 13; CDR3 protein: CASSLGRDSEQYF
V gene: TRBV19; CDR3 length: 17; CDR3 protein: CASSIGQTRSYNSPLHF
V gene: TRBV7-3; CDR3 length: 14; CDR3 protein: CASSYGQMNTEAFF
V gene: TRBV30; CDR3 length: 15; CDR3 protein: CAWTLLAGAGDTQYF
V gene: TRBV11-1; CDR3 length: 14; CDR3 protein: CASSLLGAVTEAFF
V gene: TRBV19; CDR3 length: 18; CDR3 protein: CASLGTPREGTGANVLTF
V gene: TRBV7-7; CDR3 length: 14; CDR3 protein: CASSLSQAGNTIYF
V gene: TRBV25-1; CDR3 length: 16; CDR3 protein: CASSAQPGTGYEKLFF
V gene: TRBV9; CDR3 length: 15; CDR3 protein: CASSVGGTGDTEAFF
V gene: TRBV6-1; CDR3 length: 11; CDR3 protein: CASSNREKLFF